Listed here are 12 T cell receptor beta chains from one sample, sequenced in a study of shared clonotypes between healthy human individuals. Some clones are missing from TCRdb's copy, which holds only in-frame ones; the method was immunoSEQ multiplex PCR. The profile shows some 650,000 clones, 95% to 98% of them singletons. Sequences were obtained from naive CD4+ T cells sorted from blood. Subset here: CD45RA+ positively selected. These receptors were collected from a woman between 25 and 40 years old in good health.

The chain recombines TRBV9 with TRBJ2-3; 10 nucleotides line up with TRBD2. The length of the CDR3 is 15 residues. V dropped 4 bases and J dropped 0; count of bases not matched to a gene: 2. Germline loops: CDR1 SGDLS, CDR2 YYNGEE. CDR3 region: CASSRTSGSTDTQYF. The CDR3 DNA follows: TGTGCCAGCAGCAGGACTAGCGGCAGCACAGATACGCAGTATTTT. Full variable domain (missing parts from reference TRBV9 and TRBJ2-3): DSGVTQTPKHLITATGQRVTLRCSPRSGDLSVYWYQQSLDQGLQFLIQYYNGEERAKGNILERFSAQQFPDLHSELNLSSLELGDSALYFCASSRTSGSTDTQYFGPGTRLTVL.

The rearrangement uses TRBV6-5 and TRBJ1-2, with no clear D. CDR1 MNHEY and CDR2 SVGAGI come from the germline V gene. This CDR3 comprises 12 residues. Trimming removed 6 bases from V and 3 bases from J, with 8 bases in between. For the CDR3, the DNA is TGTGCCAGCAGGACTGGATACTATGGCTACACCTTC. This gives the protein CASRTGYYGYTF.

The rearrangement uses TRBV7-9 and TRBJ1-1; D is uncertain. The germline V and J ends were trimmed by 3 bases and 5 bases, with 4 bases remaining between them. This CDR3 spans 11 amino acids. Germline assignment: CDR1 SEHNR and CDR2 FQNEAQ (reference sequence). The CDR3 DNA reads as TGTGCCAGCAGCTTTGTAACTGAAGCTTTCTTT. Its translation is CASSFVTEAFF.

This clone was seen just once. The V call is TRBV7-6, the J call TRBJ2-1, with 8 bases fitting TRBD1. Trimming at V came to 4 bases and at J to 3 bases, leaving 2 bases not matched to a gene. This CDR3 has 14 residues. CDR1 and CDR2 from the germline V gene are SGHVS and FNYEAQ. The CDR3 sequence: CASSSGGIYNEQFF. The DNA for the CDR3 is TGTGCCAGCAGCTCAGGGGGCATCTACAATGAGCAGTTCTTC.

The genes are TRBV5-4 and TRBJ2-7; 13 bases match TRBD2. Germline V gene data show CDR1 as SGHNT and CDR2 as YYREEE (reference sequence). The CDR3 runs 15 residues. The J segment lost 5 bases and the V segment lost 2 bases, leaving 4 bases of the junction unmatched. The CDR3 DNA follows: TGTGCCAGCAGCTTCGTCGGACTAGCGGGAGACGAGCAGTACTTC. As protein: CASSFVGLAGDEQYF. Full variable domain (remainder filled in from reference TRBV5-4 and TRBJ2-7): ETGVTQSPTHLIKTRGQQVTLRCSSQSGHNTVSWYQQALGQGPQFIFQYYREEENGRGNFPPRFSGLQFPNYSSELNVNALELDDSALYLCASSFVGLAGDEQYFGPGTRLTVT.

The V call is TRBV28, the J call TRBJ1-5; D might be TRBD1 (5 bases). Germline V lookup: CDR1 MDHEN, CDR2 SYDVKM. V lost 1 base to trimming and J lost 6 bases, with 7 bases between them. This CDR3 has 13 residues. DNA for the CDR3: TGTGCCAGCAGTTTATTCCAGGGTCAGCCCCAGCATTTT. Translated, it gives CASSLFQGQPQHF.

Comments on this clone: Relative to the germline gene, one junction end is altered; a read error may explain this. The genes are TRBV7-9 and TRBJ1-5, with TRBD1 matching over 9 bases. This CDR3 has 18 amino acids. Germline assignment: CDR1 SEHNR and CDR2 FQNEAQ (reference sequence). The CDR3 DNA follows: TGTGCCAGCAGCCTAGCCCATCCGGGACAGGGAAGAAATCAGCCCCAGCATTTT. It specifies CASSLAHPGQGRNQPQHF.

The rearrangement uses TRBV6-5 and TRBJ1-6; D is ambiguous. Germline CDR1 is MNHEY and CDR2 is SVGAGI. The CDR3 is 13 residues long. V was shortened by 6 bases and J by 8 bases, with 11 bases between the two germline ends. The CDR3 region has the DNA TGTGCCAGCAGCCGGACTGGGGATTCACCCCTCCACTTT. This translates into CASSRTGDSPLHF.

V gene TRBV10-1 combines with J gene TRBJ2-7, with TRBD2 matching 11 bases. Germline V lookup: CDR1 WNHNN, CDR2 SYGVQD (reference sequence). The CDR3 has 15 amino acids. J was trimmed by 2 bases and V by 5 bases; bases with no gene match: 5. The CDR3, as DNA: TGCGCCAGCAGTCCCGGGACTAGCGGACCCTACGAGCAGTACTTC. It is translated as CASSPGTSGPYEQYF.

J is TRBJ2-2 and V is TRBV6-5; D unclear. CDR1 is MNHEY and CDR2 is SVGAGI in the germline V gene. V lost 5 bases, J lost 8 bases, and 6 bases lay in between. CDR3 size: 11 residues. The CDR3 loop reads CASSTVGELFF. The CDR3 nucleotides read TGTGCCAGCAGTACGGTGGGGGAGCTGTTTTTT.

This chain connects TRBV11-3 to TRBJ2-2; a weak D match, TRBD1 (6 bases). V lost 4 bases and J lost 4, with 10 bases in between. There are 14 residues in the CDR3. The germline V gene has CDR1 SGHNT and CDR2 YENEEA. In DNA, the CDR3 is TGTGCCAGCAGCTCCGGACAGATCACCGGGGAGCTGTTTTTT. Translating it yields CASSSGQITGELFF. Complete variable domain (other parts from reference TRBV11-3 and TRBJ2-2): EAGVVQSPRYKIIEKKQPVAFWCNPISGHNTLYWYLQNLGQGPELLIRYENEEAVDDSQLPKDRFSAERLKGVDSTLKIQPAELGDSAVYLCASSSGQITGELFFGEGSRLTVL.

Comments on this clone: At one of its ends the junction is not consistent with the germline gene, which may arise from a read error. V gene TRBV7-9 combines with J gene TRBJ1-1; tentative D call: TRBD1 (5 bases). This CDR3 region has 13 residues. Germline CDR1 and CDR2: SEHNR and FQNEAQ (reference sequence). The CDR3 reads CASSLMQGPEGFF. The DNA of the CDR3 is TGTGCCAGCAGCTTGATGCAGGGACCTGAAGGTTTCTTT. Looking up the rest from reference TRBV7-9 and TRBJ1-1 gives the full variable domain: DTGVSQNPRHKITKRGQNVTFRCDPISEHNRLYWYRQTLGQGPEFLTYFQNEAQLEKSRLLSDRFSAERPKGSFSTLEIQRTEQGDSAMYLCASSLMQGPEGFFGQGTRLTVV.